Described below is a single TCR beta chain sequence and its context. Its cognate antigen is unknown. These data belong to a study of cytomegalovirus exposure and HLA in healthy donors. Study observations and caveats: A classifier reportedly called cytomegalovirus status with high sensitivity and specificity. While the bulk of TCR sequences proved rare, some public TCRs turned up in many donors. In the 95 to 150 validation repertoires, a later analysis found that first-cohort TCR clusters tended to co-occur.

TCRdb keeps only in-frame clones here, not all; method: immunoSEQ multiplex PCR. The data contain more than 50,000 clones, about 91% of them singletons. From the 120-subject validation cohort, which was separate from the roughly 700-subject first cohort, the donors were drawn. The sample comprised PBMCs. The sequence was collected from a woman aged 25-40 years in good health and CMV-seronegative.

Here the CDR3 DNA reads TGTGCCGTACGGCGGGAGGGCACACCCACAGATACGCAGTATTTT. This codes for CAVRREGTPTDTQYF. This chain joins TRBV18 and TRBJ2-3; 9 bases agree with TRBD2. The CDR3 runs 15 residues. Trimming cost V 11 bases and J 2 bases; bases outside gene matches: 11. Germline values: CDR1 KGHSH, CDR2 LQKENI. Full variable domain (rest looked up from reference TRBV18 and TRBJ2-3): NAGVMQNPRHLVRRRGQEARLRCSPMKGHSHVYWYRQLPEEGLKFMVYLQKENIIDESGMPKERFSAEFPKEGPSILRIQQVVRGDSAAYFCAVRREGTPTDTQYFGPGTRLTVL.